This passage covers 17 T cell receptor beta chains from one sample sequenced in a study of blood T cell repertoires in COVID-19. Profiled with immunoSEQ multiplex PCR; TCRdb holds only in-frame clones, not every one. The data show 200,000 or so clones, roughly 80% seen once. Specimen: peripheral blood. All receptors come from a woman younger than 45 with acute or convalescent COVID-19.

The chain recombines TRBV19 with TRBJ1-5; D possibly corresponds to TRBD1 (6 bases). The CDR3 spans 13 residues. V gave up 6 bases and J gave up 4 bases, with 10 bases separating them. CDR1 LNHDA and CDR2 SQIVND come from the germline V gene (reference sequence). CDR3 residues: CASSITGNQPQHF. CDR3 sequence (DNA): TGTGCCAGTAGCATCACAGGGAATCAGCCCCAGCATTTT.

The rearrangement uses TRBV28 and TRBJ2-2, with 9 positions matching TRBD1. The V and J ends lost 6 bases and 1 base, in that order; junction bases with no gene match: 6. The length of the CDR3 is 16 residues. CDR1 and CDR2 (germline): MDHEN, SYDVKM. CDR3 region: CASSLDRGRNTGELFF. The CDR3 nucleotides are TGTGCCAGCAGCCTGGACAGGGGTCGGAACACCGGGGAGCTGTTTTTT.

The chain employs TRBV14 and TRBJ2-1, with a weak D call TRBD1 (5 bases). V shed 5 bases and J shed 10 bases, with 12 bases lying between them. Germline V CDR1 and CDR2: SGHDN, FVKESK. CDR3 size: 12 residues. CDR3 sequence reads: CASSYTTAEQFF. CDR3 sequence (DNA): TGTGCCAGCAGCTATACGACAGCCGAGCAGTTCTTC.

CDR3 in amino acids: CASNYRQGTTFF. The CDR3 DNA reads as TGTGCCAGCAACTACAGACAGGGTACGACTTTCTTT. This chain links TRBV12-3 or TRBV12-4 with TRBJ1-1; TRBD1 aligns across 7 bases. The CDR3 extends over 12 amino acids. V gave up 7 bases and J gave up 12 bases; unmatched junction bases: 11.

This sequence joins TRBV27 and TRBJ2-7; D not resolved. CDR3 length equals 12 residues. Germline V gene lookup returns CDR1 MNHEY and CDR2 SMNVEV (reference sequence). V was cut by 3 bases and J by 5 bases, with 8 bases left in between. The CDR3, as DNA: TGTGCCAGCAGTTTCACCCAGAACGAGCAGTACTTC. This codes for CASSFTQNEQYF.

The chain joins TRBV28 to TRBJ2-1; D is unclear. The CDR3 consists of 13 residues. CDR1 MDHEN and CDR2 SYDVKM come from the germline V gene. Trimming stripped 7 bases from V and 0 bases from J, with 7 bases between. The CDR3 spells CASTLRSYNEQFF. CDR3 sequence (DNA): TGTGCCAGCACCCTCCGCTCCTACAATGAGCAGTTCTTC.

The chain joins TRBV27 to TRBJ2-7, with 9 bases fitting TRBD1. This CDR3 has 13 amino acids. In germline, CDR1 is MNHEY, CDR2 SMNVEV (reference sequence). The J segment lost 6 bases and the V segment lost 6 bases, leaving 6 bases of the junction unmatched. CDR3 sequence reads: CASSPQGAGEQYF. CDR3 in DNA: TGTGCCAGCAGCCCACAGGGGGCGGGCGAGCAGTACTTC.

The rearrangement joins TRBV12-3 or TRBV12-4 to TRBJ1-1, with unresolved D. This CDR3 has 12 residues. V was clipped by 6 bases and J by 1 base, with 6 bases between them. The CDR3 here is CASSRRNTEAFF. The DNA for the CDR3 is TGTGCCAGCAGCCGGAGGAACACTGAAGCTTTCTTT.

The chain employs TRBV9 and TRBJ1-1; unclear D gene. Germline V gene data show CDR1 as SGDLS and CDR2 as YYNGEE. V was shortened by 0 bases and J by 6 bases, with 9 bases between the two germline ends. CDR3 length: 13 residues. The CDR3 sequence: CASSVGMGAEAFF. The DNA of the CDR3 is TGTGCCAGCAGCGTAGGTATGGGCGCTGAAGCTTTCTTT.

The chain employs TRBV10-2 and TRBJ2-1; 7 bases align to TRBD2. The CDR3 is 13 amino acids. Germline trimming cut 4 bases from V and 10 bases from J; bases unmatched to any gene: 7. Germline loops: CDR1 WSHSY, CDR2 SAAADI. Written as DNA, the CDR3 is TGCGCCAGCAGTGGGGGCCAACTAGCGGAGCAGTTCTTC. Its protein is CASSGGQLAEQFF.

Remarks on this clone: The junction departs from germline at one end; a sequencing error may be responsible. The chain carries TRBV6-2 or TRBV6-3 and TRBJ1-3; 7 nucleotides agree with TRBD1. CDR1 is MNHEY, CDR2 SVGEGT, per germline. This CDR3 has 11 amino acids. The CDR3 DNA reads TGTGCCAGCAGTAACGACAGGGTGGCCGGTTTT. This gives the protein CASSNDRVAGF.

The V gene is TRBV28, the J gene TRBJ1-5; D possibly corresponds to TRBD1 (5 bases). The CDR3 has 16 residues. The germline V and J ends were trimmed by 6 bases and 0 bases, with 15 bases remaining between them. Germline V gene data show CDR1 as MDHEN and CDR2 as SYDVKM. Here the CDR3 DNA reads TGTGCCAGCAGACCCGCGGGGGGGAGTAGCAATCAGCCCCAGCATTTT. This gives the protein CASRPAGGSSNQPQHF.

The chain has TRBV5-1 and TRBJ1-2; D not resolved. Germline CDR1 reads SGHRS; CDR2 reads YFSETQ. V was pared by 0 bases and J by 8 bases, with 20 bases between. The length of the CDR3 is 16 residues. The CDR3 DNA sequence: TGCGCCAGCAGCTTGGTTTCTGTGGGGAGAGTTGAAGGCTACACCTTC. As protein: CASSLVSVGRVEGYTF.

This chain uses TRBV10-3 with TRBJ1-5; 7 nucleotides align to TRBD1. The CDR3 runs 19 residues. CDR1 and CDR2 (germline): ENHRY, SYGVKD. The J segment lost 2 bases and the V segment lost 3 bases, leaving 16 bases of the junction unmatched. CDR3 in DNA: TGTGCCATCAGTGACTCCCCGAAAGAGACAGGGAAACGCAATCAGCCCCAGCATTTT. It specifies CAISDSPKETGKRNQPQHF.

The chain is built from TRBV28 and TRBJ1-6; the match to TRBD1 covers 9 bases. V lost 3 bases, J lost 10 bases, and 10 bases stayed unmatched. The CDR3 is made up of 16 amino acids. CDR1 and CDR2 from the germline V gene are MDHEN and SYDVKM. The CDR3 nucleotides are TGTGCCAGCAGTTTCTGGAGGCCAGGACAGGGGTCACCCCTCCACTTT. The encoded protein is CASSFWRPGQGSPLHF.

V is TRBV20-1 and J is TRBJ1-2, with D perhaps TRBD1 (5 bases). Germline assignment: CDR1 DFQATT and CDR2 SNEGSKA (reference sequence). The V gene lost 3 bases and the J gene lost 8 bases, with 19 bases spanning the gap. The CDR3 has 14 residues. CDR3 bases: TGCAGTGCTAGTTTGGCGGGACCTGATTTGGGCTACACCTTC. Amino acid sequence: CSASLAGPDLGYTF.

CDR3 in amino acids: CASSPRLAGGGTQYF. Written as DNA, the CDR3 is TGTGCCAGCAGCCCCCGGCTAGCGGGGGGGGGCACCCAGTACTTC. The genes are TRBV7-2 and TRBJ2-5; 12 bases agree with TRBD2. V was pared by 5 bases and J by 8 bases, with 9 bases of the junction left unmatched. This CDR3 spans 15 amino acids. Germline V CDR1 and CDR2: SGHTA, FQGNSA.